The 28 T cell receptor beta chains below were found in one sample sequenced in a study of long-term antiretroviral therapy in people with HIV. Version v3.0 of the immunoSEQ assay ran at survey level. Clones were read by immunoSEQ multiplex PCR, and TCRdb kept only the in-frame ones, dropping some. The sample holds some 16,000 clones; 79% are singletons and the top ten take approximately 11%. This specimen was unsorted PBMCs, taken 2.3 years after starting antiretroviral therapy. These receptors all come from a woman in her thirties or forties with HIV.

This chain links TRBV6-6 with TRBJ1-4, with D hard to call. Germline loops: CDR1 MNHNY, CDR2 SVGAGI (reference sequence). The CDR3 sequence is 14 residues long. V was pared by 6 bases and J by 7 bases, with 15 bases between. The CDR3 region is CASRHREVGEKLFF. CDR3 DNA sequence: TGTGCCAGCAGGCACCGGGAGGTCGGTGAAAAACTGTTTTTT.

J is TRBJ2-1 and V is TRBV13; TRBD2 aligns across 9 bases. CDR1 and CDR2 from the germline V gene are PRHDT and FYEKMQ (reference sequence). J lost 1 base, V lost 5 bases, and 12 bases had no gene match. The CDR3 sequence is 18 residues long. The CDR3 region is CASSAYPLAGQSYNEQFF. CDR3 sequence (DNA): TGTGCCAGCAGCGCCTATCCACTAGCGGGCCAGTCCTACAATGAGCAGTTCTTC.

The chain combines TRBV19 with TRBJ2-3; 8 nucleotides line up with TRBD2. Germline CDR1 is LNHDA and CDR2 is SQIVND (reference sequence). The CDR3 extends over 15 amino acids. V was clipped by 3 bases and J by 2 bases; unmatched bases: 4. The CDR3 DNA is TGTGCCAGTAGTATTAGCGGGGAGCTCACAGATACGCAGTATTTT. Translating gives CASSISGELTDTQYF.

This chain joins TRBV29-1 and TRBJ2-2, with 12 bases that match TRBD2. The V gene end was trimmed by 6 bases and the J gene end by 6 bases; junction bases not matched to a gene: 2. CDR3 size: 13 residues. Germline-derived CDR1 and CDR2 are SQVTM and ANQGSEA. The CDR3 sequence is CSVRTSGAGELFF. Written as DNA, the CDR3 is TGCAGCGTCAGGACTAGCGGGGCCGGGGAGCTGTTTTTT.

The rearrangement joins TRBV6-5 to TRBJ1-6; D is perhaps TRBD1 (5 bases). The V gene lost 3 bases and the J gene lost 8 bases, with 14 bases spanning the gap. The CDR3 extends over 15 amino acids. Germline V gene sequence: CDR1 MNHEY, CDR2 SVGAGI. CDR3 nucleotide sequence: TGTGCCAGCAGTTATACCGACAGTCTTTATTCACCCCTCCACTTT. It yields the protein CASSYTDSLYSPLHF.

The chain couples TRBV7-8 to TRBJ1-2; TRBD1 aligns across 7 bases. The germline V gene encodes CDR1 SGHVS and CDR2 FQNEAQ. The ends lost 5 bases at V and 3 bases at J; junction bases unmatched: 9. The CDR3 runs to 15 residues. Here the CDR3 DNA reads TGTGCCAGCAGCCCCTACAGGGGCGGCGACTATGGCTACACCTTC. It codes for CASSPYRGGDYGYTF.

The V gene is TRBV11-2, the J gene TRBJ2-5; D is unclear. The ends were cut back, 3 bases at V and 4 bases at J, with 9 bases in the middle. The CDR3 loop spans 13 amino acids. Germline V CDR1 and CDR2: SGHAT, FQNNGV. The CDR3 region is CASSFGSGETQYF. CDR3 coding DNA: TGTGCCAGCAGCTTCGGGTCAGGAGAGACCCAGTACTTC.

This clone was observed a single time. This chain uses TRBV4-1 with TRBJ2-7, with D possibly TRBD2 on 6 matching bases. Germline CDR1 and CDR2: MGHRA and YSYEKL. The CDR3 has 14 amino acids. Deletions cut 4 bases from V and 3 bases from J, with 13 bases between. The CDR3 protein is CASSLGRGDYEQYF. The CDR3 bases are TGCGCCAGCAGCCTGGGGCGGGGCGACTACGAGCAGTACTTC.

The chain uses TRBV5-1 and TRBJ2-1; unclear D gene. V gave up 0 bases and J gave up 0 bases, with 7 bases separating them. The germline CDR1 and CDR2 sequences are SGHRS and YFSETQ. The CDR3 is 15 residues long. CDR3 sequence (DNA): TGCGCCAGCAGCTTGGCTACCAACTCCTACAATGAGCAGTTCTTC. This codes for CASSLATNSYNEQFF.

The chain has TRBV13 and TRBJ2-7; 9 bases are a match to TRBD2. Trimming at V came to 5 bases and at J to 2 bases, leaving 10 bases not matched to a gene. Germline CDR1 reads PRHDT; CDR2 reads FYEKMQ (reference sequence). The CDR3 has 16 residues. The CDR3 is CASSPPRSGSTYEQYF. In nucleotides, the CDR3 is TGTGCCAGCAGCCCCCCCCGTAGCGGGAGTACCTACGAGCAGTACTTC.

Written as DNA, the CDR3 is TGTGCCAGTAGTGCCGGGACTGAAGCTTTCTTT. Its protein is CASSAGTEAFF. The J gene is TRBJ1-1, the V gene TRBV19; D is unresolved. The germline V gene has CDR1 LNHDA and CDR2 SQIVND (reference sequence). This CDR3 region has 11 residues. Trimming removed 5 bases at V and 5 bases at J, with 6 bases between.

The chain's CDR3 is CASSSGGRNQPQHF. The CDR3 region has the DNA TGTGCCAGCAGTTCCGGGGGGCGCAATCAGCCCCAGCATTTT. The chain couples TRBV6-5 to TRBJ1-5; a possible D gene is TRBD1 (6 bases). The germline CDR1 and CDR2 sequences are MNHEY and SVGAGI. This CDR3 region has 14 residues. The V end was cut by 4 bases, the J end by 2 bases, with 9 bases between.

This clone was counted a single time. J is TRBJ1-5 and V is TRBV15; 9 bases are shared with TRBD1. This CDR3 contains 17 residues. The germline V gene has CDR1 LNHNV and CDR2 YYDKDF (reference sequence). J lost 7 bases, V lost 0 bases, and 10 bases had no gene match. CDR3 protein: CATSRDWGTGLYQPQHF. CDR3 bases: TGTGCCACCAGCAGAGATTGGGGGACAGGGTTGTACCAGCCCCAGCATTTT.

CDR3: CASSDGPGTLLSYNEQFF. CDR3 bases: TGTGCCAGCAGTGACGGACCAGGGACTTTACTTTCATACAATGAGCAGTTCTTC. This sequence joins TRBV25-1 and TRBJ2-1, with a possible D match to TRBD2 (6 bases). CDR1 MGHDK and CDR2 SYGVNS come from the germline V gene. The CDR3 length is 18 residues. V was clipped by 3 bases and J by 4 bases, with 22 bases between them. The whole variable domain, remainder taken from reference TRBV25-1 and TRBJ2-1, is EADIYQTPRYLVIGTGKKITLECSQTMGHDKMYWYQQDPGMELHLIHYSYGVNSTEKGDLSSESTVSRIRTEHFPLTLESARPSHTSQYLCASSDGPGTLLSYNEQFFGPGTRLTVL.

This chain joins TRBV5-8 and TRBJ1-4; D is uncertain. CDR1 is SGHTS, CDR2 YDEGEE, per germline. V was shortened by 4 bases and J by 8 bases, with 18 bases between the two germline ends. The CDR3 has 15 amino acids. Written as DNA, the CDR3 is TGTGCCAGCAGCCTCGATGGGTACAACAACGAAAAACTGTTTTTT. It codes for CASSLDGYNNEKLFF.

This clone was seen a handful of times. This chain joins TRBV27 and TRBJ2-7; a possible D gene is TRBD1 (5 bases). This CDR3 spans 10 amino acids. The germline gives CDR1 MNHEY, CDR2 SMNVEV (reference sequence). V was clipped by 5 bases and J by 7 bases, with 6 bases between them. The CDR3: CASSRGEQYF. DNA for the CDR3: TGTGCCAGCAGTAGGGGAGAGCAGTACTTC.

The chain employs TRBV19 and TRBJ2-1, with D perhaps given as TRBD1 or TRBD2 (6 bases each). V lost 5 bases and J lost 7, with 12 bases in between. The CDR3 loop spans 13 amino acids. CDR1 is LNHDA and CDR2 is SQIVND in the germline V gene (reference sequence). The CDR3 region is CASSPGAWNEQFF. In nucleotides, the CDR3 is TGTGCCAGTAGTCCGGGGGCGTGGAATGAGCAGTTCTTC. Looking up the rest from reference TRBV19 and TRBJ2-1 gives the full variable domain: DGGITQSPKYLFRKEGQNVTLSCEQNLNHDAMYWYRQDPGQGLRLIYYSQIVNDFQKGDIAEGYSVSREKKESFPLTVTSAQKNPTAFYLCASSPGAWNEQFFGPGTRLTVL.

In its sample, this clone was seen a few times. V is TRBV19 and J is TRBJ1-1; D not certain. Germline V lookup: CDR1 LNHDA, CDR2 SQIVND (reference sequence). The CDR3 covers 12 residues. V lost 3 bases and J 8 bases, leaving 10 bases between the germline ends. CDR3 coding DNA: TGTGCCAGTAGTATGGGGTCCACCGAAGCTTTCTTT. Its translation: CASSMGSTEAFF.

The CDR3 region is CASSQEHRGHTEAFF. In DNA, the CDR3 is TGCGCCAGCAGCCAAGAGCATCGGGGCCACACTGAAGCTTTCTTT. This chain uses TRBV4-1 with TRBJ1-1; possibly TRBD1 for D (5 bases). Germline CDR1 reads MGHRA; CDR2 reads YSYEKL. This CDR3 contains 15 residues. Trimming pared 0 bases from V and 3 bases from J, leaving 11 bases between.

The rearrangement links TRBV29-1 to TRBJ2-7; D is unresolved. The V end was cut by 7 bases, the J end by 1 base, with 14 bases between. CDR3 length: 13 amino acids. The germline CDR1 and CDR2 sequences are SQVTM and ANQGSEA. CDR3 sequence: CSAVLGGSYEQYF. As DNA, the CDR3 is TGCAGCGCCGTGTTGGGTGGGTCCTACGAGCAGTACTTC.

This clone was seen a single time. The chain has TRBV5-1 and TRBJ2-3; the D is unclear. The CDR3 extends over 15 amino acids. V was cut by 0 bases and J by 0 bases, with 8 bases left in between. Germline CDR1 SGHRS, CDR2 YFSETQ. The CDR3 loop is CASSLAGRSTDTQYF. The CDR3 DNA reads TGCGCCAGCAGCTTGGCCGGGCGGAGCACAGATACGCAGTATTTT.

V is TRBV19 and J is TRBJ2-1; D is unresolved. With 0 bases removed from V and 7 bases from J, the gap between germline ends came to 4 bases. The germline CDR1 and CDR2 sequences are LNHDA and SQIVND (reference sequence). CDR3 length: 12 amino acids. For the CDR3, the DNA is TGTGCCAGTAGTATAGACATAAATGAGCAGTTCTTC. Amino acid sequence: CASSIDINEQFF.

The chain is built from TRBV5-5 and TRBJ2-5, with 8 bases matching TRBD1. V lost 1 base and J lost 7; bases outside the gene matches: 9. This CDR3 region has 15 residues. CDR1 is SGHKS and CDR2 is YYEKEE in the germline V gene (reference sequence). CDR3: CASSLPRTGFLTQYF. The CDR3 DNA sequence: TGTGCCAGCAGCTTGCCCAGGACAGGGTTTTTGACCCAGTACTTC. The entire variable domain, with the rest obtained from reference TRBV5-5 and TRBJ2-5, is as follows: DAGVTQSPTHLIKTRGQQVTLRCSPISGHKSVSWYQQVLGQGPQFIFQYYEKEERGRGNFPDRFSARQFPNYSSELNVNALLLGDSALYLCASSLPRTGFLTQYFGPGTRLLVL.

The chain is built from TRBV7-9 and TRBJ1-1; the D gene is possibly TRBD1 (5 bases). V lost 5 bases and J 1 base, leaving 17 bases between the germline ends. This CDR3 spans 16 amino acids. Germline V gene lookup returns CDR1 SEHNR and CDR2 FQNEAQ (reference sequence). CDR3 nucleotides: TGTGCCAGCAGCCCGACCGGGGGGGGAAAGAACACTGAAGCTTTCTTT. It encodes CASSPTGGGKNTEAFF.

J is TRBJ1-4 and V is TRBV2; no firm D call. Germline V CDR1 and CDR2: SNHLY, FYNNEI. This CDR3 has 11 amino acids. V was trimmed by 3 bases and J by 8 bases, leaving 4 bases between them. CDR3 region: CASSDWEKLFF. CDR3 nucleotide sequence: TGTGCCAGCAGTGATTGGGAAAAACTGTTTTTT.

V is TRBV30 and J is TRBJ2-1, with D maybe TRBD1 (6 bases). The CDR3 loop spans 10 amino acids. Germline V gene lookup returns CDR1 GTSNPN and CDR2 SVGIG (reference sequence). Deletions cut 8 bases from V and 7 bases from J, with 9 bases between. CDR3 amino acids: CAQRGNEQFF. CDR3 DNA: TGTGCCCAGAGGGGGAATGAGCAGTTCTTC. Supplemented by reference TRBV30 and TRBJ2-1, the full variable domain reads SQTIHQWPATLVQPVGSPLSLECTVEGTSNPNLYWYRQAAGRGLQLLFYSVGIGQISSEVPQNLSASRPQDRQFILSSKKLLLSDSGFYLCAQRGNEQFFGPGTRLTVL.

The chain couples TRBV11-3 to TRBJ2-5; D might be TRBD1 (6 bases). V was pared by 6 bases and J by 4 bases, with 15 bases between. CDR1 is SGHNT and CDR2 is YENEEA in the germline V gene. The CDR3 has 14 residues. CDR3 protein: CASSKTQGGETQYF. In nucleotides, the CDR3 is TGTGCCAGCAGTAAGACACAGGGCGGAGAGACCCAGTACTTC.

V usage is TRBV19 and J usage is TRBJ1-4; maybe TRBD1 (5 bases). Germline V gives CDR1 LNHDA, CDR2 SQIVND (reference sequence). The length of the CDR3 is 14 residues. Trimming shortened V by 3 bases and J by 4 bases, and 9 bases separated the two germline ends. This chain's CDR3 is CASSIWGDNEKLFF. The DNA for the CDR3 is TGTGCCAGTAGTATTTGGGGGGATAATGAAAAACTGTTTTTT.